This entry lists 21 T cell receptor beta chains sequenced from one sample in a study of cytomegalovirus exposure and HLA in healthy donors. Primers for the PCR totalled 60 Vbeta and 13 Jbeta. Measured with immunoSEQ multiplex PCR; TCRdb has only the in-frame clones, and not every one. The repertoire holds 180,000 or so clones, with about four fifths as singletons. Input material: PBMCs. These receptors all stem from a female donor in good health and CMV-seronegative.

This rearrangement joins TRBV30 to TRBJ1-3, with D possibly matching TRBD1 (5 bases). Germline CDR1 GTSNPN, CDR2 SVGIG (reference sequence). V lost 0 bases and J lost 5, with 11 bases in between. This CDR3 contains 14 residues. The CDR3 sequence is CAWSVGVLRNTIYF. CDR3 in DNA: TGTGCCTGGAGTGTAGGGGTACTCCGAAACACCATATATTTT. Complete variable domain (other parts from reference TRBV30 and TRBJ1-3): SQTIHQWPATLVQPVGSPLSLECTVEGTSNPNLYWYRQAAGRGLQLLFYSVGIGQISSEVPQNLSASRPQDRQFILSSKKLLLSDSGFYLCAWSVGVLRNTIYFGEGSWLTVV.

This clone was observed once. V gene TRBV11-3 combines with J gene TRBJ1-1; the D gene is possibly TRBD1 (6 bases). V was trimmed by 5 bases and J by 6 bases, leaving 13 bases between them. Germline V gene sequence: CDR1 SGHNT, CDR2 YENEEA. CDR3 length equals 13 residues. The CDR3 is CASSLQGWAEAFF. The DNA for the CDR3 is TGTGCCAGCAGCCTACAGGGATGGGCTGAAGCTTTCTTT.

V and J are TRBV29-1 and TRBJ2-7; weak D call: TRBD1 (5 bases). Trimming left V 2 bases short and J 3 bases short, with 11 bases between. This CDR3 spans 13 amino acids. CDR1 and CDR2 from the germline V gene are SQVTM and ANQGSEA. The DNA of the CDR3 is TGCAGCGTTGAACTTGGTAGGGGCTACGAGCAGTACTTC. This encodes CSVELGRGYEQYF.

J is TRBJ1-1 and V is TRBV30, with D possibly being TRBD1 (6 bases). The CDR3 is 13 residues long. Germline-derived CDR1 and CDR2 are GTSNPN and SVGIG (reference sequence). Trimming took 2 bases from V and 3 from J, leaving 10 bases between them. In DNA form, the CDR3 reads TGTGCCTGGAGTCGGGACACCTACACTGAAGCTTTCTTT. Translation gives CAWSRDTYTEAFF.

V and J are TRBV5-1 and TRBJ2-7, with 8 positions matching TRBD1. V lost 6 bases to trimming and J lost 0 bases; unmatched junction nucleotides: 8. This CDR3 is 15 amino acids long. Per germline, CDR1 SGHRS and CDR2 YFSETQ. For the CDR3, the DNA is TGCGCCAGCACGAACCCGGGACAGGACTCCTACGAGCAGTACTTC. This encodes CASTNPGQDSYEQYF.

The sample holds a few counts of this clone. Other DNA sequences from this sample encode an identical CDR3 as well. CDR3 in DNA: TGTGCCAGCAGCTTAAGCCTAGCGGGCTCCTACAATGAGCAGTTCTTC. This translates into CASSLSLAGSYNEQFF. The gene calls are TRBV7-9 and TRBJ2-1; 8 nucleotides align to TRBD2. V gave up 2 bases and J gave up 0 bases; unmatched junction bases: 3. The CDR3 has 16 residues. CDR1 and CDR2 (germline): SEHNR, FQNEAQ (reference sequence).

This clone was observed a few times. The V and J genes are TRBV2 and TRBJ2-2, with 7 bases that match TRBD2. The CDR3 contains 18 residues. Germline assignment: CDR1 SNHLY and CDR2 FYNNEI. V lost 6 bases and J lost 0; bases outside the gene matches: 13. The CDR3 DNA reads TGTGCCAGCAGAGAGGATATCCCGGGACTACCGAACACCGGGGAGCTGTTTTTT. Its translation is CASREDIPGLPNTGELFF.

V usage is TRBV7-8 and J usage is TRBJ2-1; possibly TRBD2 for D (5 bases). V lost 1 base to trimming and J lost 3 bases, with 16 bases between them. Germline-derived CDR1 and CDR2 are SGHVS and FQNEAQ. The CDR3 has 17 residues. The CDR3 reads CASSLGIMKGDYNEQFF. In DNA form, the CDR3 reads TGTGCCAGCAGCTTAGGGATAATGAAGGGAGACTACAATGAGCAGTTCTTC.

The CDR3 sequence is CAWSRLEGTEAFF. The DNA of the CDR3 is TGTGCCTGGTCGAGGTTGGAGGGGACTGAAGCTTTCTTT. The chain has TRBV30 and TRBJ1-1; perhaps TRBD1 as D (5 bases). This CDR3 has 13 amino acids. The germline V gene has CDR1 GTSNPN and CDR2 SVGIG (reference sequence). V lost 5 bases to trimming and J lost 5 bases, with 15 bases between them.

This chain uses TRBV27 with TRBJ2-7; 11 nucleotides match TRBD2. V trimming: 6 bases; J trimming: 2 bases; junction bases outside the gene matches: 3. This CDR3 has 14 residues. The germline gives CDR1 MNHEY, CDR2 SMNVEV (reference sequence). The CDR3 nucleotides are TGTGCCAGCAGGCCGACTAGCGGGGCCTACGAGCAGTACTTC. It encodes CASRPTSGAYEQYF.

The rearrangement links TRBV18 to TRBJ2-5; TRBD2 agrees at 12 bases. With V trimmed by 5 bases and J by 0 bases, 4 bases remained unmatched. CDR1 and CDR2 (germline): KGHSH, LQKENI. The CDR3 is made up of 16 amino acids. CDR3 nucleotide sequence: TGTGCCAGCTCAGTTACTAGCGGGGGGCACCAAGAGACCCAGTACTTC. This gives the protein CASSVTSGGHQETQYF.

The V and J genes are TRBV18 and TRBJ2-3; no definite D call. V gave up 0 bases and J gave up 3 bases, with 4 bases separating them. This CDR3 is built from 13 residues. Per the germline V gene, CDR1 is KGHSH and CDR2 is LQKENI. The DNA of the CDR3 is TGTGCCAGCTCACCACCGTCGACAGATACGCAGTATTTT. This codes for CASSPPSTDTQYF.

Turning to this clone: A read error may account for a junction end that differs from germline. V is TRBV7-9 and J is TRBJ1-4, with 8 bases fitting TRBD1. The CDR3 is made up of 16 amino acids. Looked up from germline, CDR1 is SEHNR and CDR2 is FQNEAQ (reference sequence). The CDR3 protein is CSSSFVVQGGAEKLFF. DNA for the CDR3: TGTTCCAGCAGCTTCGTCGTACAGGGGGGGGCTGAAAAACTGTTTTTT.

The chain uses TRBV19 and TRBJ1-3; D unclear. V gave up 5 bases and J gave up 0 bases, with 14 bases separating them. Germline V CDR1 and CDR2: LNHDA, SQIVND (reference sequence). This CDR3 contains 16 residues. The DNA for the CDR3 is TGTGCCAGTAGTTTCCTCGGGGTTAGCTCTGGAAACACCATATATTTT. Translating gives CASSFLGVSSGNTIYF.

This chain links TRBV28 with TRBJ1-2; D remains ambiguous. CDR1 is MDHEN and CDR2 is SYDVKM in the germline V gene. Trimming removed 6 bases from V and 4 bases from J, with 12 bases in between. The CDR3 is made up of 13 amino acids. The CDR3 bases are TGTGCCAGCAGACCTCCAGGCCCCTATGGCTACACCTTC. Encoded protein: CASRPPGPYGYTF.

The rearrangement links TRBV30 to TRBJ1-2; TRBD1 is a possible D gene (6 bases). The V end was cut by 3 bases, the J end by 8 bases, with 16 bases between. This CDR3 comprises 13 residues. Germline V gene lookup returns CDR1 GTSNPN and CDR2 SVGIG (reference sequence). CDR3 loop: CAWRISGVKGYTF. The CDR3 region has the DNA TGTGCCTGGAGAATTTCAGGGGTGAAGGGCTACACCTTC.

The V call is TRBV7-8, the J call TRBJ1-1, with a possible D match to TRBD1 (6 bases). Germline values: CDR1 SGHVS, CDR2 FQNEAQ. V was shortened by 0 bases and J by 5 bases, with 13 bases between the two germline ends. This CDR3 is built from 15 residues. The CDR3 DNA is TGTGCCAGCAGCTTAGCCCAGTGGCAGGGGACTGAAGCTTTCTTT. It encodes CASSLAQWQGTEAFF.

This chain links TRBV7-9 with TRBJ2-7, with 7 bases that match TRBD1. CDR3 size: 14 residues. Germline V CDR1 and CDR2: SEHNR, FQNEAQ (reference sequence). V lost 5 bases and J lost 0; bases outside the gene matches: 4. The CDR3 region has the DNA TGTGCCAGCAGCCCCCGGACAGGCTCCTACGAGCAGTACTTC. Its protein is CASSPRTGSYEQYF.

The chain combines TRBV9 with TRBJ2-1; 12 bases line up with TRBD2. The CDR3 loop spans 17 amino acids. V shed 0 bases, J shed 9 bases, and the junction held 10 bases outside the gene matches. CDR1 and CDR2 (germline): SGDLS, YYNGEE. The CDR3 reads CASSVATLAGGPGEQFF. As DNA, the CDR3 is TGTGCCAGCAGCGTAGCTACCCTAGCGGGAGGGCCAGGTGAGCAGTTCTTC.

DNA for the CDR3: TGTGCCAGCAGCTCCAGGGGCGGAGGTGAAAAACTGTTTTTT. Translated: CASSSRGGGEKLFF. The chain combines TRBV28 with TRBJ1-4; weak D call: TRBD1 (6 bases). The germline gives CDR1 MDHEN, CDR2 SYDVKM. This CDR3 region has 14 residues. V was shortened by 6 bases and J by 7 bases, with 15 bases between the two germline ends. Supplemented by reference TRBV28 and TRBJ1-4, the full variable domain reads DVKVTQSSRYLVKRTGEKVFLECVQDMDHENMFWYRQDPGLGLRLIYFSYDVKMKEKGDIPEGYSVSREKKERFSLILESASTNQTSMYLCASSSRGGGEKLFFGSGTQLSVL.

CDR3 sequence reads: CASSVEGGPYVEQFF. As DNA, the CDR3 is TGTGCCAGCAGCGTAGAGGGGGGGCCCTACGTTGAGCAGTTCTTC. The chain has TRBV9 and TRBJ2-1, with D perhaps matching TRBD2 (7 bases). V was clipped by 0 bases and J by 9 bases, with 16 bases between them. Germline V gene lookup returns CDR1 SGDLS and CDR2 YYNGEE. This CDR3 spans 15 amino acids.